This T cell receptor beta chain is drawn from a study of CD8 T cell repertoires and HIV-1 epitope variants. About the study: Separate wells received one of Twenty-five Gag or Nef variant peptides. An approximately 9-day culture received IL-2, IL-7 and IL-15 on days 3 and 7.

Survey-depth immunoSEQ sequencing covered TCR beta CDR3 regions. Only in-frame clones appear in the TCRdb table, and some are missing; sequencing was by immunoSEQ multiplex PCR. The table records tens of thousands of clones, roughly four fifths of them present only once. The CDR3 is 19 amino acids. Germline CDR1 MDHEN, CDR2 SYDVKM. V lost 2 bases and J lost 2; bases outside the gene matches: 8. Sequencing input: uncultured baseline CD8+ T cells from peripheral blood mononuclear cells (PBMCs). This sequence joins TRBV28 and TRBJ2-5; 16 nucleotides match TRBD2. The clonotype originates from a male donor with HIV. The chain's CDR3 is CASSLVVGTSGRAQETQYF. Written as DNA, the CDR3 is TGTGCCAGCAGTTTAGTCGTGGGGACTAGCGGGAGGGCACAAGAGACCCAGTACTTC.